This T cell receptor (beta chain) was recovered during a study of T-cell memory formation after mild COVID-19 (dated by TCRdb to the early 2020s). About the study as a whole: TCR sequence clusters from the two donors were largely donor specific. In a couple of donors, T-cell clones that expanded and contracted after mild COVID-19 were tracked by sequencing TCRalpha and TCRbeta repertoires over time. The cohort was made up of two young adult volunteers, one female and one male, who were previously healthy. Points the paper makes about the study in general: Contracting CD4+ clones appeared mostly in the CM and EM memory subsets, whereas CD8+ clones were enriched in EMRA. SARS-CoV-2 specificity was not confirmed for the second-wave clones peaking on day 37. Some responding clones were found in pre-infection memory, which suggests that pre-existing cross-reactive memory T cells took part in the SARS-CoV-2 response. The study included only a couple of mild cases, and larger cohorts that include severe cases with pre-infection samples were judged to be necessary. Balanced CD4/CD8 phenotypes were observed for clones contracting from day 15 to 85, whereas a bias towards CD4+ was observed for a second wave of clones expanding from day 15 to 37.

For this clonotype: What this receptor recognizes is not known. No much larger clonotype is one base removed from it; base qualities were not supplied.

Sequenced using an Illumina NovaSeq 6000. TCRalpha and TCRbeta cDNA libraries were constructed by 5'RACE with constant-segment primers, with sample barcodes and unique molecular identifiers being introduced. Trizol reagent was used to extract RNA from every sample. Amplification of the libraries took two PCR steps, and the second step added a second sample barcode plus Illumina TruSeq adapters. The libraries were sequenced on an Illumina NovaSeq using 2 x 150 bp paired-end reads. Per the authors' processing: Reads were demultiplexed and collapsed into UMI-guided consensus sequences with migec v1.2.7. With mixcr v2.1.11, UMI consensuses were aligned to TRA and TRB V and J templates and assembled into clonotypes. A clonotype was counted as expanded or contracted only if both edgeR and NoisET called the change significant, with noise models trained on biological replicates. edgeR calls used a false discovery rate-adjusted p below 0.01 and a log2 fold-change threshold of 1. PCA with hierarchical clustering of max-normalized trajectories of the 1000 most abundant clonotypes was used as exploratory dynamics analysis. Separately sequenced CD4+ and CD8+ repertoires were used to assign a CD4 or CD8 phenotype to each responding clone. TCRdb reworked the public reads: Q25 trimming with fastp, MiXCR clone assembly, productive beta chains retained. Under each unique CDR3 protein, matching rows form one entry showing the most common genes and DNA. None of the V and J calls come from the authors' own analysis; TCRdb made them. Within this sample are 200,000 to 250,000 distinct CDR3 sequences, with roughly 10% of them counted one time only. The ten most abundant clones make up roughly 4% of the sample.

Ficoll-Paque density gradient centrifugation was the method used to isolate PBMCs. Sequencing was performed on PBMCs or a T cell subset sorted from them (not recorded which). This TCR came from a man between 18 and 35 years old who had mild COVID-19 (a few samples of this study predate the infection). The sample titles of this study are shuffled in the database, so cell type and time point are left out; the donor was told from shared clones.

CDR3 sequence: CSAGGGDFQETQYF. DNA sequence: TGCAGTGCTGGAGGGGGGGACTTCCAAGAGACCCAGTACTTC. Here the chain combines TRBV20-1 and TRBJ2-5; the D gene is perhaps TRBD2, on 7 matching bases. From cysteine to phenylalanine, the CDR3 is 14 amino acids long. Here the CDR3 DNA is all that survives: 42 bases in frame from base 1. Reading the germline V gene (reference sequence) gives CDR1 DFQATT and CDR2 SNEGSKA. V and J are truncated by 5 bases and 1 base respectively, leaving an intervening sequence of 14 bases.